Detailed here is one T cell receptor beta chain. V lost 8 bases, J lost 9 bases, and 14 bases lay in between. The CDR3 totals 12 residues. Germline-derived CDR1 and CDR2 are MGHRA and YSYEKL. The data were obtained in a study of blood T cell repertoires in COVID-19. Per the original data handling: Researchers report that nucleated cell counts were estimated from reference gene primer amplification. Method: immunoSEQ multiplex PCR; TCRdb's copy keeps in-frame clones and lacks some. That table gives V, J and clone size, and the DNA gave D and trimming. This sample has over 35,000 clones, with less than 70% found just once.

The TCR sequence derives from a man older than 75 with acute or convalescent COVID-19. The sequenced material came from peripheral blood. V gene TRBV4-1 combines with J gene TRBJ1-5; D possibly corresponds to TRBD1 (5 bases). Written as DNA, the CDR3 is TGCGCCAGCGGCGGGACCACCGGGCCCCAGCATTTT. Translated: CASGGTTGPQHF.